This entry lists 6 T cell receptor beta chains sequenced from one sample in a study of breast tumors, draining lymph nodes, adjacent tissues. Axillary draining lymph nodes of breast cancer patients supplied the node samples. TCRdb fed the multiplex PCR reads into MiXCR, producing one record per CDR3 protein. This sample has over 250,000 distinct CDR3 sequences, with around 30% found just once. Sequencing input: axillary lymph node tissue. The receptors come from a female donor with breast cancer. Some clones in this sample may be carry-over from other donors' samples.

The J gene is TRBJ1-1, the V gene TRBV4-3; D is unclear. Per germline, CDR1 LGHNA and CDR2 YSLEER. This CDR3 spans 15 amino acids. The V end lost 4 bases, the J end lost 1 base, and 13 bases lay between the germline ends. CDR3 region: CASSRDQRSNTEAFF. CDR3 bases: TGCGCCAGCAGCCGCGATCAAAGGTCGAACACTGAAGCTTTCTTT.

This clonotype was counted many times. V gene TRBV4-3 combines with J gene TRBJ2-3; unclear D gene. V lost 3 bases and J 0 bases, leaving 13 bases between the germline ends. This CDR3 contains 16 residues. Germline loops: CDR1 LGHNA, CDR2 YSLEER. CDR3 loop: CASSHRRHHSTDTQYF. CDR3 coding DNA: TGCGCCAGCAGCCACCGCAGGCACCATAGCACAGATACGCAGTATTTT.

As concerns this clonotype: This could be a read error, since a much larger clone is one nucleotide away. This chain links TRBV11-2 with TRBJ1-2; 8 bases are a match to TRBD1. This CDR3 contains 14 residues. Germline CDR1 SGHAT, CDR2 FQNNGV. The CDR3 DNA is TGTGCCAACAGCTTGACCGGACAGGGCGGAGGCTACACCTTC. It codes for CANSLTGQGGGYTF.

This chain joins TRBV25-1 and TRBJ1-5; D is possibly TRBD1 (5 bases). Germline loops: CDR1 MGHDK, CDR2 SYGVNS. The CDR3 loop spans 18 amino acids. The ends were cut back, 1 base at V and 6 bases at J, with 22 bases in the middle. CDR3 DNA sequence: TGTGCCAGCAGTGAATTTCAGAGCTTAGCGGGGGGGGTTCAGCCCCAGCATTTT. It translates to CASSEFQSLAGGVQPQHF.

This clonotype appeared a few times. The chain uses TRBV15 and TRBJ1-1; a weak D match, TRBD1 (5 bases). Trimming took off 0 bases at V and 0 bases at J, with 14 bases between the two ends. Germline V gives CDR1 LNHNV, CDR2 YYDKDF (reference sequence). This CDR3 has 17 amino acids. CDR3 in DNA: TGTGCCACCAGCAGAGATCGTTGGGGGGTCATGAACACTGAAGCTTTCTTT. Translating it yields CATSRDRWGVMNTEAFF.

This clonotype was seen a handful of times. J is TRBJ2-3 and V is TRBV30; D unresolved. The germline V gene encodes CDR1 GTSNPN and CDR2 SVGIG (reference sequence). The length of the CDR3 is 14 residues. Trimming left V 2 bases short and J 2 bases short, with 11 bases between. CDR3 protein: CAWSRAQVTDTQYF. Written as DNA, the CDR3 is TGTGCCTGGAGTCGGGCCCAAGTCACAGATACGCAGTATTTT.